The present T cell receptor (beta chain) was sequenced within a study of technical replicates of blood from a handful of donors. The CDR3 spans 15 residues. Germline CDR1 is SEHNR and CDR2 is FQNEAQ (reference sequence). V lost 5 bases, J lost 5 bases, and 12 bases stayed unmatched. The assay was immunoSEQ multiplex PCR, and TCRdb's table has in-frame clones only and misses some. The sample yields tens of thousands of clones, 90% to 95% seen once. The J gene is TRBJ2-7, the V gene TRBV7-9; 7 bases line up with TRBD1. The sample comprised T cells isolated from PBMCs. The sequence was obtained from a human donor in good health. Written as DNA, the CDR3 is TGTGCCAGCAGCCCCCACCGGGCAGGGGGAGACGAGCAGTACTTC. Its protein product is CASSPHRAGGDEQYF.